These 6 T cell receptor beta chains were all obtained from the same sample, sequenced in a study of cytomegalovirus exposure and HLA in healthy donors. Use of 60 Vbeta and 13 Jbeta primers characterized the PCR. Generated by immunoSEQ multiplex PCR, the TCRdb table keeps only in-frame clones and is missing some. Found here are nearly 110,000 clones, about 81% of them singletons; the top ten hold less than 3.5%. Sequenced sample: PBMCs. The receptors shown here come from a man between 25 and 39 years old in good health and CMV-seropositive.

J is TRBJ2-7 and V is TRBV10-3, with D possibly matching TRBD2 (5 bases). Deletions cut 3 bases from V and 6 bases from J, with 9 bases between. CDR3 length: 12 amino acids. Germline V CDR1 and CDR2: ENHRY, SYGVKD. CDR3 sequence reads: CAISDILGEQYF. DNA for the CDR3: TGTGCCATCAGTGATATACTAGGCGAGCAGTACTTC.

The V gene is TRBV2, the J gene TRBJ2-7, with a weak D call TRBD2 (5 bases). CDR3 length: 14 amino acids. CDR1 and CDR2 (germline): SNHLY, FYNNEI. V was cut by 6 bases and J by 6 bases, with 18 bases left in between. This CDR3 is CASSPEGREPEQYF. DNA for the CDR3: TGTGCCAGCAGCCCTGAGGGTAGGGAACCCGAGCAGTACTTC.

To note about this clone: Sequence at one end of the junction differs from germline and may be a read error. The J gene is TRBJ2-1, the V gene TRBV7-9, with 9 bases identical to TRBD2. The CDR3 is 16 amino acids. Germline V CDR1 and CDR2: SEHNR, FQNEAQ (reference sequence). CDR3 amino acids: CSSSLSRSGGYNEQFF. As DNA, the CDR3 is TGTTCCAGCAGCTTATCGCGTAGCGGGGGCTACAATGAGCAGTTCTTC.

The J gene is TRBJ2-1, the V gene TRBV6-5; D gene unclear. The V gene lost 10 bases and the J gene lost 5 bases, with 9 bases spanning the gap. In germline, CDR1 is MNHEY, CDR2 SVGAGI. The CDR3 runs 11 residues. CDR3: CATSANNEQFF. In DNA form, the CDR3 reads TGTGCCACCTCCGCGAACAATGAGCAGTTCTTC.

V usage is TRBV4-1 and J usage is TRBJ2-5, with D possibly TRBD1 on 6 matching bases. The DNA end is more similar to TRBJ2-7, so the J call may be wrong. The CDR3 covers 15 residues. Germline loops: CDR1 MGHRA, CDR2 YSYEKL. CDR3 loop: CASSQRGIDSYEQYF. CDR3 nucleotides: TGCGCCAGCAGCCAAAGGGGGATCGACTCCTACGAGCAGTACTTC.

V and J are TRBV7-2 and TRBJ1-1, with D maybe TRBD1 (5 bases). CDR3 size: 14 residues. V was shortened by 0 bases and J by 4 bases, with 9 bases between the two germline ends. The germline CDR1 and CDR2 sequences are SGHTA and FQGNSA. The CDR3 region is CASSLARQSTEAFF. The CDR3 bases are TGTGCCAGCAGCTTAGCGAGACAGTCCACTGAAGCTTTCTTT. The entire variable domain, with the rest obtained from reference TRBV7-2 and TRBJ1-1, is as follows: GAGVSQSPSNKVTEKGKDVELRCDPISGHTALYWYRQSLGQGLEFLIYFQGNSAPDKSGLPSDRFSAERTGGSVSTLTIQRTQQEDSAVYLCASSLARQSTEAFFGQGTRLTVV.